This TCR beta chain came from a study of blood T cell repertoires in COVID-19. Per the study methods: Amplification with reference gene primers provided the estimates of nucleated cell counts. Here immunoSEQ multiplex PCR was the method, and the copy in TCRdb shows in-frame clones only, minus some. D and trimming were read from the DNA, whereas the V and J calls and clone size are those reported in that table. The sample lists around 200,000 clones, approximately 88% seen once, with roughly 6.7% in the top ten. Germline lookup yields CDR1 SQVTM and CDR2 ANQGSEA. The CDR3 is made up of 12 amino acids. Trimming cost V 1 base and J 4 bases, with 7 bases left between them.

The TCR was taken from a man in his forties with acute or convalescent COVID-19. The rearrangement links TRBV29-1 to TRBJ2-5, with D uncertain. The specimen was peripheral blood. The CDR3 DNA is TGCAGCGTTGAAGTTCTGGCAGAGACCCAGTACTTC. Protein product: CSVEVLAETQYF.